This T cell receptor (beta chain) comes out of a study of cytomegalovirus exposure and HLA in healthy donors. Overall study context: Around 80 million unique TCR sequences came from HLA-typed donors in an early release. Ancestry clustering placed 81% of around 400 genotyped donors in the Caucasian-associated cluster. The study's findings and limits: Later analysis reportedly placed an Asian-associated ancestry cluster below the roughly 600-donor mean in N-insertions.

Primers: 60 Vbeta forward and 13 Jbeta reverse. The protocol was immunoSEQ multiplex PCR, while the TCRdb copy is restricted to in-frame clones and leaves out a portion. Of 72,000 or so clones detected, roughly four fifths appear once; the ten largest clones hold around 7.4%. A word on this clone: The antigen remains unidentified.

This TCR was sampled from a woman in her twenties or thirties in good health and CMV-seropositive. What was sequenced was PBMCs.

The CDR3 here is CASTSFGGTVDTQYF. Here the CDR3 DNA reads TGTGCCAGTACCTCCTTCGGGGGTACTGTAGATACGCAGTATTTT. The V call is TRBV19, the J call TRBJ2-3, with D possibly being TRBD2 (6 bases). Trimming took 7 bases from V and 5 from J, leaving 19 bases between them. Germline CDR1 and CDR2: LNHDA and SQIVND (reference sequence). The CDR3 is 15 amino acids.